A selection of T cell receptor beta chains follows, all from one sample in a study of cytomegalovirus exposure and HLA in healthy donors. Here immunoSEQ multiplex PCR was the method, and the copy in TCRdb shows in-frame clones only, minus some. The sample yields 200,000 to 250,000 clones, around 80% seen once. Source material: PBMCs. The source of these receptors is a woman aged 60 to 75 in good health and CMV-seropositive. Both conserved end residues are part of each CDR3. A D gene is named only where the DNA matches it firmly. Clone size is shown for a subset of rows, as once, few, many or a class of expanded clone.

clone size	V gene	D gene	J gene	CDR3 protein	CDR3 DNA
-	TRBV27	-	TRBJ1-2	CASSLGTPGSYGYTF	TGTGCCAGCAGTTTAGGGACACCCGGATCCTATGGCTACACCTTC
few	TRBV27	TRBD2	TRBJ2-7	CASSRGLAGGPNYEQYF	TGTGCCAGCAGTAGAGGACTAGCGGGAGGGCCGAACTACGAGCAGTACTTC
-	TRBV27	-	TRBJ2-5	CASRPLRGETQYF	TGTGCCAGCCGACCTCTCAGGGGCGAGACCCAGTACTTC
-	TRBV5-6	-	TRBJ2-3	CASSRADYTDTQYF	TGTGCCAGCAGCAGAGCGGACTACACAGATACGCAGTATTTT
-	TRBV25-1	TRBD1	TRBJ2-1	CASSERIGQGNYNEQFF	TGTGCCAGCAGTGAGAGGATAGGACAGGGGAACTACAATGAGCAGTTCTTC
-	TRBV5-1	TRBD1	TRBJ2-7	CASSLVGGTGYEQYF	TGCGCCAGCAGCTTGGTAGGCGGGACAGGGTACGAGCAGTACTTC
few	TRBV11-1	-	TRBJ2-7	CASSLMGRPYEQYF	TGTGCCAGCAGCTTGATGGGGAGACCCTACGAGCAGTACTTC
once	TRBV27	-	TRBJ1-5	CASSPSHRGPPNQPQHF	TGTGCCAGCAGTCCCAGTCATAGAGGGCCCCCTAATCAGCCCCAGCATTTT
-	TRBV11-2	-	TRBJ1-1	CASSLGGDTEAFF	TGTGCCAGCAGCTTAGGGGGGGACACTGAAGCTTTCTTT
-	TRBV27	TRBD1	TRBJ1-4	CASSLDPSGGAREKLFF	TGTGCCAGCAGTTTGGATCCCTCAGGGGGCGCGCGTGAAAAACTGTTTTTT